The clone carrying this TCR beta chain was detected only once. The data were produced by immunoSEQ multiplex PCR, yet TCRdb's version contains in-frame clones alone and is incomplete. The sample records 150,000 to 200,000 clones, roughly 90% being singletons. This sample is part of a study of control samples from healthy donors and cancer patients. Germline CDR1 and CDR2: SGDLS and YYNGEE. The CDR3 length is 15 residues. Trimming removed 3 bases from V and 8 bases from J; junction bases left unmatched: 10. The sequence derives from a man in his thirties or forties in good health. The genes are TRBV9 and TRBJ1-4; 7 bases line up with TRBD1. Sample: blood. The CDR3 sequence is CASSAGGQPAEKLFF. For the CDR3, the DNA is TGTGCCAGCAGCGCGGGGGGACAGCCAGCCGAAAAACTGTTTTTT.